The rows below give T cell receptor beta chains drawn from one sample of a study of shared T cell receptors in the human thymus. Only in-frame clones appear in the TCRdb table, and some are missing; sequencing was by immunoSEQ multiplex PCR. This sample has about 660,000 clones; around 87% occur once, and the top ten carry just under 0.0095%. The sample also formed part of further work on human thymus T cells.

The sample taken for sequencing was thymocytes. These receptors were collected from a boy in the first two years of life with a congenital heart defect. The CDR3 runs from the conserved cysteine through the conserved F or W. The order of the fields is V gene, clone size, J gene, D gene, CDR3 DNA, CDR3 protein. The D gene is left open where the match is weak. The size entry is marked missing in some rows and otherwise reads once, few, many or a size class.

TRBV16	few	TRBJ1-2	-	TGTGCCAGCAGCCAGACTTCGACCTGGGATGGCTACACCTTC	CASSQTSTWDGYTF
TRBV4-3	-	TRBJ1-1	-	TGCGCCAGCAGCCAAGCGAATGAGGGTCTGTCTGAAGCTTTCTTT	CASSQANEGLSEAFF
TRBV28	few	TRBJ2-3	-	TGTGCCAGCAGTTCAGCAAGACACAGGGAATCGACAGATACGCAGTATTTT	CASSSARHRESTDTQYF
TRBV2	-	TRBJ2-7	-	TGTGCCAGCATGCGGGGGCATTCCTACGAGCAGTACTTC	CASMRGHSYEQYF
TRBV5-6	-	TRBJ2-2	-	TGTGCCAGCAGCCTTAAGTGGACAGAATACACCGGGGAGCTGTTTTTT	CASSLKWTEYTGELFF
TRBV11-3	-	TRBJ2-3	TRBD2	TGTGCCAGCAGCCGCACGGCCCCCATAGCGGGCTCTAGCACAGATACGCAGTATTTT	CASSRTAPIAGSSTDTQYF
TRBV4-3	-	TRBJ1-1	-	TGCGCCAGCAGCCACGGAGAGGGTTCTGAAGCTTTCTTT	CASSHGEGSEAFF
TRBV10-1	-	TRBJ2-3	TRBD2	TGCGCCAGCAGTGCGGGGCGGGAGTCCACAGATACGCAGTATTTT	CASSAGRESTDTQYF
TRBV28	-	TRBJ2-5	TRBD2	TGTGCCAGCAGTTCCGGGACTAGCGGGAGTTGGGAGACCCAGTACTTC	CASSSGTSGSWETQYF
TRBV27	-	TRBJ2-7	TRBD1	TGTGCCAGCAGCCTCCAGACAGGGGGAGCCTACGAGCAGTACTTC	CASSLQTGGAYEQYF
TRBV7-9	-	TRBJ2-1	-	TGTGCCAGCAGCTTAGGCCTACGCGGCCACAATGAGCAGTTCTTC	CASSLGLRGHNEQFF
TRBV4-1	few	TRBJ1-2	-	TGCGCCAGCAGCCAAGAAGCAGGGGATGGCTACACCTTC	CASSQEAGDGYTF
TRBV5-6	-	TRBJ2-6	-	TGTGCCAGCAGCTTGGCTCGAGTCTCTGGGGCCAACGTCCTGACTTTC	CASSLARVSGANVLTF
TRBV6-4	-	TRBJ2-3	TRBD2	TGTGCCAGCAGTGACTCAGCGGGGGGACTCACAGATACGCAGTATTTT	CASSDSAGGLTDTQYF
TRBV5-6	-	TRBJ2-2	TRBD2	TGTGCCAGCAGCTTCCCTGGACTAGCGGGAGTAACCGGGGAGCTGTTTTTT	CASSFPGLAGVTGELFF
TRBV10-3	-	TRBJ2-1	TRBD2	TGTGCCATCAACCCTAGCGGGGGTAATGAGCAGTTCTTC	CAINPSGGNEQFF
TRBV27	-	TRBJ2-3	-	TGTGCCAGCAGGTTTGTCCGTAGCGGTAGCACAGATACGCAGTATTTT	CASRFVRSGSTDTQYF
TRBV10-3	-	TRBJ2-7	-	TGTGCCATCAGTGAATGGAGGGTGGGGGAGCAGTACTTC	CAISEWRVGEQYF
TRBV5-6	-	TRBJ2-6	-	TGTGCCAGCAGCTATCTCAGGGTCTCTGGGGCCAACGTCCTGACTTTC	CASSYLRVSGANVLTF
TRBV27	-	TRBJ2-7	-	TGTGCCAGCAGGGCGGGTGGCCCCTACGAGCAGTACTTC	CASRAGGPYEQYF
TRBV15	-	TRBJ1-2	TRBD1	TGTGCCACCAGCAGAGATCTGACAGGGCGCTATGGCTACACCTTC	CATSRDLTGRYGYTF
TRBV15	-	TRBJ1-1	-	TGTGCCACCAGCCCAGGGGACCCTGAAGCTTTCTTT	CATSPGDPEAFF
TRBV6-1	once	TRBJ2-1	TRBD2	TGTGCCAGCAGTGAGAAGGACGGGAGGTGCGACAATGAGCAGTTCTTC	CASSEKDGRCDNEQFF
TRBV28	few	TRBJ2-1	-	TGTGCCAGCAGTTTATGCTTCGGGGGTGGGTCCTACAATGAGCAGTTCTTC	CASSLCFGGGSYNEQFF
TRBV28	-	TRBJ2-5	-	TGTGCCAGCAGTCCACACCTCGGGCCTTCCGGAGGCGAGACCCAGTACTTC	CASSPHLGPSGGETQYF
TRBV30	-	TRBJ2-5	TRBD1	TGTGCCTGGAGACCAGGGACAGCCAGGAAGGAGACCCAGTACTTC	CAWRPGTARKETQYF
TRBV28	-	TRBJ2-7	-	TGTGCCAGCAGCCGCCTGGGGGAGGGGGGGTACTTC	CASSRLGEGGYF
TRBV6-1	-	TRBJ2-2	TRBD2	TGTGCCAGCACTTGCGGGAGGAGCACCGGGGAGCTGTTTTTT	CASTCGRSTGELFF
TRBV27	-	TRBJ2-7	-	TGTGCCAGCAGTTTAGGCAGGATCTACGAGCAGTACTTC	CASSLGRIYEQYF
TRBV9	-	TRBJ1-2	-	TGTGCCAGCAGCGTATCAGTATCTAACTATGGCTACACCTTC	CASSVSVSNYGYTF
TRBV5-6	-	TRBJ2-3	-	TGTGCCAGCAGCTTGCCCTCCCTAACTCTCACAGATACGCAGTATTTT	CASSLPSLTLTDTQYF
TRBV2	-	TRBJ1-4	TRBD1	TGTGCCAGCAGCGTAGTTAGGGCAGGGGGGACGGCAACTAATGAAAAACTGTTTTTT	CASSVVRAGGTATNEKLFF
TRBV28	once	TRBJ2-3	-	TGTGCCAGCAGCGTGGACTGGGCAGATACGCAGTATTTT	CASSVDWADTQYF
TRBV6-5	-	TRBJ2-7	-	TGTGCCAGCAGTTACGGGACTCGCTCCTACGAGCAGTACTTC	CASSYGTRSYEQYF
TRBV5-1	-	TRBJ1-1	-	TGCGCCAGCAGCGCCGGTCCTGAAGCTTTCTTT	CASSAGPEAFF
TRBV7-8	-	TRBJ2-5	-	TGTGCCAGCAGCTTAATCTGGAGCAGGGAACAAGAGACCCAGTACTTC	CASSLIWSREQETQYF
TRBV4-1	once	TRBJ1-4	TRBD1	TGCGCCAGCAGCCAAGCCGGGACAGCTAATGAAAAACTGTTTTTT	CASSQAGTANEKLFF
TRBV11-3	-	TRBJ2-2	-	TGTGCCAGCAGCTTACGGCTAGGGACACTCAACACCGGGGAGCTGTTTTTT	CASSLRLGTLNTGELFF
TRBV2	few	TRBJ1-2	TRBD1	TGTGCCAGCAGTGAACCAGCGAGGGGGCAGGGCCGTCTTCATGGCTACACCTTC	CASSEPARGQGRLHGYTF
TRBV7-8	-	TRBJ1-1	-	TGTGCCAGCAGCCTCGGTCCGGGGAGTGAAGCTTTCTTT	CASSLGPGSEAFF
TRBV6-4	-	TRBJ1-2	TRBD1	TGTGCCAGCAGGGCCAGGACAGGGGGCGTCGGGGGCTACACCTTC	CASRARTGGVGGYTF
TRBV15	-	TRBJ1-2	-	TGTGCCACCAGCAGAGATCAACAGGGTCGCGGCTACACCTTC	CATSRDQQGRGYTF
TRBV5-6	-	TRBJ1-2	TRBD1	TGTGCCAGCAGCCTGCCTCGGGACAGGGAATCGCGGGCAAGAGGCTACACCTTC	CASSLPRDRESRARGYTF
TRBV7-2	-	TRBJ1-2	-	TGTGCCAGCACCCAGTTTATCTACTATGGCTACACCTTC	CASTQFIYYGYTF
TRBV4-3	-	TRBJ2-1	TRBD2	TGCGCCAGCAGCCGAGATTTTGGCGGGAGGGGGAATGAGCAGTTCTTC	CASSRDFGGRGNEQFF
TRBV4-1	-	TRBJ1-5	-	TGCGCCAGCAGCCCCAATCGGGAAAGCGGTCAGCCCCAGCATTTT	CASSPNRESGQPQHF
TRBV10-3	few	TRBJ2-3	-	TGTGCCATCAGTAACCATCCCCGGGAGCTGGGCTCAGATACGCAGTATTTT	CAISNHPRELGSDTQYF
TRBV27	-	TRBJ2-1	-	TGTGCCAGCAAACGGGAGAGGAACAATGAGCAGTTCTTC	CASKRERNNEQFF
TRBV5-4	once	TRBJ2-1	-	TGTGCGGGGGGAGGTCTCAATGAGCAGTTCTTC	CAGGGLNEQFF
TRBV6-1	-	TRBJ1-6	TRBD1	TGTGCCAGCAGAAAGGACAGGCCTAATTCCCCCCTCCACTTT	CASRKDRPNSPLHF
TRBV28	once	TRBJ1-5	TRBD1	TGTGCCAGCAGAATTCCCCCGGGACAGGGGGCGCTGAGCAATCAGCCCCAGCATTTT	CASRIPPGQGALSNQPQHF
TRBV7-2	-	TRBJ2-3	TRBD2	TGTGCCAGCAGCTCGGGACTAGCGGGGGGGCTGTATATCACAGATACGCAGTATTTT	CASSSGLAGGLYITDTQYF
TRBV11-2	-	TRBJ2-1	TRBD2	TGTGCCAGCAGCTTAGTTTCGGCGGGGGGCGGACATGAGCAGTTCTTC	CASSLVSAGGGHEQFF
TRBV4-1	-	TRBJ1-1	-	TGCGCCAGCAGCCCCCCGAACAGACGGAACACTGAAGCTTTCTTT	CASSPPNRRNTEAFF
TRBV5-6	few	TRBJ1-3	TRBD1	TGTGCCAGTAGACAGGGAGAGTCTGGAAACACCATATATTTT	CASRQGESGNTIYF
TRBV7-2	few	TRBJ2-5	TRBD2	TGTGCCAGCAGCTTAAGCGTCCTAGCGGGGGAGACCCAGTACTTC	CASSLSVLAGETQYF
TRBV5-4	-	TRBJ2-1	-	TGTGCCAGCAGCCAGGCCGCGGGTTGGGAGCAGTTCTTC	CASSQAAGWEQFF